Here is one T cell receptor beta chain with its context. Its antigen remains unknown. The data stem from a study of shared clonotypes between healthy human individuals. Study results and caveats: Investigators collected only blood, and repertoires in tissues likely differ. In the sorted subsets, rarefaction showed sequencing was incomplete despite large depth.

Data came from immunoSEQ multiplex PCR; TCRdb stores just in-frame clones and leaves some out. The repertoire has a few hundred thousand clones, around 96% of them found once; the top ten carry 0.32%. V lost 2 bases and J lost 3, with 15 bases in between. Germline CDR1 is SGHAT and CDR2 is FQDESV (reference sequence). CDR3 length: 16 amino acids. What was sequenced was memory CD8+ T cells sorted from blood. Subset defined: CD45RO+ cells pooled with CCR7-negative TemRA cells. The sequence came from a young man in good health. V usage is TRBV11-1 and J usage is TRBJ2-3; D possibly corresponds to TRBD1 (6 bases). The CDR3 reads CASSLTGQTGTDTQYF. Written as DNA, the CDR3 is TGTGCCAGCAGCTTAACAGGGCAAACAGGGACAGATACGCAGTATTTT.